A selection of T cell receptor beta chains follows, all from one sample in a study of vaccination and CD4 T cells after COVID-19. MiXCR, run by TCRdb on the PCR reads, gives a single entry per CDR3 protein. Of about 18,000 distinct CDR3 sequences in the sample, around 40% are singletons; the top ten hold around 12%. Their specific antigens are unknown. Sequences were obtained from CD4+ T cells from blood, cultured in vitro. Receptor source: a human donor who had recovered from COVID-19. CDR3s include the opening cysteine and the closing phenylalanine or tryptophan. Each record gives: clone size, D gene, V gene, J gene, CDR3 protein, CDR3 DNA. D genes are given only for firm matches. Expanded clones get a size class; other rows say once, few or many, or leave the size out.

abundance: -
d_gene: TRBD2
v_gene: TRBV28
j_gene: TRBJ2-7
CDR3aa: CASKKAPASGRKGYEQYF
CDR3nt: TGTGCCAGCAAAAAAGCCCCCGCTAGCGGGAGAAAGGGCTACGAGCAGTACTTC

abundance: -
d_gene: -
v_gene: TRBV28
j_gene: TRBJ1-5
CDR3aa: CASSLGSGTRSNQPQHF
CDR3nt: TGTGCCAGCAGTTTGGGTTCCGGGACTAGATCCAATCAGCCCCAGCATTTT

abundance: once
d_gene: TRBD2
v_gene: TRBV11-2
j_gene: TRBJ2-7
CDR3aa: CASSTSGRSYEQYF
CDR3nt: TGTGCCAGCAGCACTAGCGGGAGGTCGTACGAGCAGTACTTC

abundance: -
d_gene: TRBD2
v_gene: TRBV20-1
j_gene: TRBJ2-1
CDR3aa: CRAGGTSDNEQFF
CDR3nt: TGCAGGGCTGGGGGGACTAGCGACAATGAGCAGTTCTTC

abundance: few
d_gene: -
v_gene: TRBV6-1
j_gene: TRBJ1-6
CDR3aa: CASRQGPSPLHF
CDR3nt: TGTGCCAGCAGGCAGGGTCCTTCACCCCTCCACTTT

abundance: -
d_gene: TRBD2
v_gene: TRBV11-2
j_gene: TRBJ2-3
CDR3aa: CASSAGGGVYTQYF
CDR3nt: TGTGCCAGCTCGGCCGGGGGGGGGGTGTATACGCAGTATTTT

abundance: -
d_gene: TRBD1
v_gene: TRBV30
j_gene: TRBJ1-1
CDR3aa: CAWRPGQGATEAFF
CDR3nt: TGTGCCTGGAGGCCAGGACAGGGGGCGACTGAAGCTTTCTTT

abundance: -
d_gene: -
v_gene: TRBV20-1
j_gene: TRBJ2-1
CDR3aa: CSAPSPAGYNEQFF
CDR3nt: TGCAGTGCCCCATCCCCCGCGGGCTACAATGAGCAGTTCTTC

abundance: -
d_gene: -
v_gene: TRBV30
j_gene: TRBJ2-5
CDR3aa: CARGPQETQYF
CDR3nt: TGTGCCCGCGGGCCTCAAGAGACCCAGTACTTC

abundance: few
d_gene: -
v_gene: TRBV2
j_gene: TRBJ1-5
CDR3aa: CASSELHGYNQPQHF
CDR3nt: TGTGCCAGCAGTGAGCTCCATGGGTACAATCAGCCCCAGCATTTT

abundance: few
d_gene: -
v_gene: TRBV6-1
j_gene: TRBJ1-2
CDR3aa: CASRGGYGYTF
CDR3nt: TGTGCCAGCAGAGGAGGTTATGGCTACACCTTC

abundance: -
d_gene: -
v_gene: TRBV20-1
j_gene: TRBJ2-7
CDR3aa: CSARRPDPTEQYF
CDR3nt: TGCAGTGCTAGACGACCGGACCCGACCGAGCAGTACTTC

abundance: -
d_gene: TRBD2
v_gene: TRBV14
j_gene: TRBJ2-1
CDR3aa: CASSTRAGVAGYEQFF
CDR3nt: TGTGCCAGCAGCACCCGGGCGGGGGTCGCGGGGTATGAGCAGTTCTTC

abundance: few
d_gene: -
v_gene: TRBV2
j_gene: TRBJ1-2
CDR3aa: CASSAALIYGYTF
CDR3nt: TGTGCCAGCAGTGCGGCACTAATCTATGGCTACACCTTC

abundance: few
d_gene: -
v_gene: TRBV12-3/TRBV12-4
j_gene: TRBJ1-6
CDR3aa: CASSLAGVRNSPLHF
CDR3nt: TGTGCCAGCAGTTTAGCAGGGGTGCGAAATTCACCCCTCCACTTT

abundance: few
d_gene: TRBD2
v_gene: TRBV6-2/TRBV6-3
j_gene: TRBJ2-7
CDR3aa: CASTTSGRTSYEQYF
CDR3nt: TGTGCCAGCACCACTAGCGGGAGGACCTCCTACGAGCAGTACTTC

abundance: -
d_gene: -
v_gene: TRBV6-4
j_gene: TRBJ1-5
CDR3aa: CASSERRRNQPQHF
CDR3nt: TGTGCCAGCAGTGAACGCCGGCGCAATCAGCCCCAGCATTTT

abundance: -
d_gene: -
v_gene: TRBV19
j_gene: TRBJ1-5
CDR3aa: CASRGGRRHQPQHF
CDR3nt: TGTGCCAGTAGGGGTGGCCGCCGACATCAGCCCCAGCATTTT

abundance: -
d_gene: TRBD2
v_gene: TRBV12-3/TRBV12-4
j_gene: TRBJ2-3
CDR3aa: CASSPLAGGADTQYF
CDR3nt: TGTGCCAGCAGTCCCCTAGCGGGGGGGGCAGATACGCAGTATTTT

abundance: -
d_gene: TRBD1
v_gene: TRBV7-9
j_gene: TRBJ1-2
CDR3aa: CASSSGQGHYGYTF
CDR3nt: TGTGCCAGCAGTTCCGGACAGGGGCACTATGGCTACACCTTC

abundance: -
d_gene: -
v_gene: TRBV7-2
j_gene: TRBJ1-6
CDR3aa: CASSLAGGNVNSPLHF
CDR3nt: TGTGCCAGCAGCTTAGCCGGCGGCAACGTCAATTCACCCCTCCACTTT